The rows below give T cell receptor beta chains drawn from one sample of a study of cytomegalovirus exposure and HLA in healthy donors. Assay used: immunoSEQ multiplex PCR; TCRdb lists only in-frame clones, some missing. The sample has some 140,000 clones; 60% to 85% are singletons. Sequencing was carried out using PBMCs. These receptors were obtained from a male donor in good health and CMV-seropositive. The CDR3 runs from the conserved cysteine through the conserved F or W. Fields, in order: clone size, J gene, V gene, D gene, CDR3 protein, CDR3 DNA. D genes are given only for firm matches. Where a row states a size, it is once, few, many or the class of an expanded clone; other rows omit it.

once | TRBJ1-1 | TRBV28 | TRBD1 | CASRSTGGGTEAFF | TGTGCCAGCAGGAGTACAGGGGGCGGCACTGAAGCTTTCTTT
- | TRBJ1-1 | TRBV5-4 | - | CASSLQGNTEAFF | TGTGCCAGCAGCTTACAGGGTAACACTGAAGCTTTCTTT
- | TRBJ1-5 | TRBV6-5 | - | CASSYGQGTNQPQHF | TGTGCCAGCAGTTACGGTCAGGGAACAAATCAGCCCCAGCATTTT
- | TRBJ2-2 | TRBV7-3 | - | CASSLRRNTGELFF | TGTGCCAGCAGCTTACGGAGAAACACCGGGGAGCTGTTTTTT
- | TRBJ2-1 | TRBV6-4 | - | CASSERAIGGHEQFF | TGTGCCAGCAGTGAGAGGGCTATAGGCGGCCATGAGCAGTTCTTC
- | TRBJ1-2 | TRBV14 | - | CASSRNSIRGGGYTF | TGTGCCAGCAGCCGTAATAGTATCAGGGGTGGTGGCTACACCTTC
- | TRBJ2-6 | TRBV5-4 | TRBD1 | CASSKGQGAAGANVLTF | TGTGCCAGCAGCAAGGGACAGGGGGCTGCTGGGGCCAACGTCCTGACTTTC
- | TRBJ1-5 | TRBV30 | - | CAWGLSSNQPQHF | TGTGCCTGGGGACTTTCTAGCAATCAGCCCCAGCATTTT
- | TRBJ2-2 | TRBV6-5 | TRBD2 | CASSGGLENGELFF | TGTGCCAGCAGTGGGGGACTAGAGAACGGGGAGCTGTTTTTT
- | TRBJ1-1 | TRBV7-6 | - | CASSLGPGNTEAFF | TGTGCCAGCAGCTTAGGTCCAGGGAACACTGAAGCTTTCTTT
- | TRBJ2-3 | TRBV7-4 | TRBD2 | CASSSPTSTFTDTQYF | TGTGCCAGCAGCTCGCCGACTAGCACCTTCACAGATACGCAGTATTTT
- | TRBJ1-5 | TRBV6-4 | - | CASSPRLNQPQHF | TGTGCCAGCAGCCCCAGGTTGAATCAGCCCCAGCATTTT
- | TRBJ2-5 | TRBV11-2 | - | CASTFGIVLSETQYF | TGTGCCAGCACCTTCGGGATAGTTTTGTCAGAGACCCAGTACTTC
few | TRBJ1-4 | TRBV4-1 | TRBD1 | CASRAVGQGLEKLFF | TGCGCCAGCAGGGCGGTTGGACAGGGTCTCGAAAAACTGTTTTTT
- | TRBJ1-3 | TRBV6-1 | - | CASRDKGGNTIYF | TGTGCCAGCAGGGATAAGGGGGGAAACACCATATATTTT
- | TRBJ2-7 | TRBV11-2 | - | CASSLIQDTYEQYF | TGTGCCAGCAGCTTAATCCAGGATACCTACGAGCAGTACTTC
- | TRBJ2-3 | TRBV4-2 | TRBD2 | CASSQVGGVADTQYF | TGTGCCAGCAGCCAAGTGGGGGGGGTGGCAGATACGCAGTATTTT
- | TRBJ2-7 | TRBV7-6 | TRBD1 | CASSSTGSGGEQYF | TGTGCCAGCAGCTCCACAGGGTCAGGGGGCGAGCAGTACTTC
few | TRBJ1-6 | TRBV5-8 | TRBD1 | CASSPGTVSYSPLHF | TGTGCCAGCAGCCCCGGGACAGTCAGTTATTCACCCCTCCACTTT
- | TRBJ2-7 | TRBV10-1 | - | CASPIGGEAPYEQYF | TGCGCCAGCCCCATAGGGGGAGAGGCCCCCTACGAGCAGTACTTC
- | TRBJ1-6 | TRBV9 | - | CASSVGWGSGGDSPLHF | TGTGCCAGCAGCGTAGGGTGGGGTTCGGGGGGTGATTCACCCCTCCACTTT
- | TRBJ1-4 | TRBV7-8 | - | CASSISDPNEKLFF | TGTGCCAGCAGCATCAGCGACCCTAATGAAAAACTGTTTTTT
- | TRBJ1-2 | TRBV2 | - | CASRARGYGYTF | TGTGCCAGTAGGGCCCGGGGATATGGCTACACCTTC
- | TRBJ2-4 | TRBV5-1 | - | CASSWDLTQGKGWDIQYF | TGCGCCAGCAGCTGGGACCTTACTCAGGGGAAAGGGTGGGACATTCAGTACTTC
- | TRBJ1-5 | TRBV28 | - | CASSFQAGEWPQHF | TGTGCCAGCAGTTTTCAGGCAGGGGAATGGCCCCAGCATTTT
- | TRBJ2-7 | TRBV4-3 | - | CASSRWGESYEQYF | TGCGCCAGCAGCCGATGGGGGGAGTCCTACGAGCAGTACTTC
- | TRBJ2-7 | TRBV29-1 | - | CSVGWTASYEQYF | TGCAGCGTTGGCTGGACAGCCTCCTACGAGCAGTACTTC
- | TRBJ2-3 | TRBV23-1 | TRBD1 | CASSQGTGSTDTQYF | TGCGCCAGCAGTCAAGGGACAGGGAGCACAGATACGCAGTATTTT
- | TRBJ2-1 | TRBV9 | TRBD2 | CASSVWGRAAYNEQFF | TGTGCCAGCAGCGTATGGGGGAGGGCCGCCTACAATGAGCAGTTCTTC
- | TRBJ2-5 | TRBV13 | TRBD2 | CASSSEGGRNQETQYF | TGTGCCAGCAGCTCCGAAGGCGGGAGAAACCAAGAGACCCAGTACTTC
- | TRBJ1-5 | TRBV6-5 | - | CASRTGGSNQPQHF | TGTGCCAGCAGAACCGGGGGAAGCAATCAGCCCCAGCATTTT
- | TRBJ1-2 | TRBV28 | - | CASTLPGGHDTF | TGTGCCAGCACGCTCCCGGGGGGACATGACACCTTC
- | TRBJ2-2 | TRBV7-2 | - | CASSLRDFPTNTGELFF | TGTGCCAGCAGCCTGCGGGACTTTCCTACGAACACCGGGGAGCTGTTTTTT
once | TRBJ1-3 | TRBV5-1 | - | CASSLVAGSGNTIYF | TGCGCCAGCAGCTTGGTGGCAGGCTCTGGAAACACCATATATTTT
- | TRBJ2-2 | TRBV5-5 | - | CASSLSAAPGTGELFF | TGTGCCAGCAGCTTGTCAGCGGCCCCGGGCACCGGGGAGCTGTTTTTT
- | TRBJ2-1 | TRBV4-1 | TRBD2 | CASSLRRGLANEQFF | TGCGCCAGCAGCCTCCGACGCGGACTAGCCAATGAGCAGTTCTTC
- | TRBJ1-1 | TRBV27 | TRBD1 | CASSHGQGESPAFF | TGTGCCAGCAGCCACGGACAGGGTGAATCTCCGGCTTTCTTT
- | TRBJ2-1 | TRBV7-8 | - | CAVDPTRTLEQFF | TGTGCCGTAGACCCCACCCGGACTCTCGAGCAGTTCTTC
- | TRBJ2-5 | TRBV11-1 | - | CASSFREAAETQYF | TGTGCCAGCAGCTTCAGGGAGGCGGCAGAGACCCAGTACTTC
- | TRBJ2-7 | TRBV6-5 | - | CASSYSWRGRVGEQYF | TGTGCCAGCAGTTACTCTTGGCGGGGGCGGGTTGGAGAGCAGTACTTC